The next 6 T cell receptor beta chains were all read from a single sample in a study of blood T cells in healthy people across ages. With a J-beta primer mix and a sample-barcoded 5' primer, a second PCR ran about 7 to 12 cycles. TCRdb redid the calling of the 5' RACE reads with MiXCR, one entry per CDR3 protein. The data contain 1,300,000 or so distinct CDR3 sequences, almost 60% of them seen just once; the ten biggest clones take up more than 6%. The sample was blood. The receptors were sampled from a man younger than 35 in good health.

Regarding this clonotype: Sequence at one end of the junction differs from germline and may be a read error. The rearrangement joins TRBV10-3 to TRBJ1-2; unclear D gene. The CDR3 has 14 amino acids. In germline, CDR1 is ENHRY, CDR2 SYGVKD. In nucleotides, the CDR3 is TGTGCCATCTGTGATTTCGGGTTTAACTATGGCTACACCTTC. Its translation is CAICDFGFNYGYTF.

This chain links TRBV4-1 with TRBJ2-1; D is tentatively TRBD1 or TRBD2 (5 bases each). The germline V and J ends were trimmed by 0 bases and 12 bases, with 18 bases remaining between them. The CDR3 covers 15 residues. CDR1 and CDR2 from the germline V gene are MGHRA and YSYEKL. CDR3 sequence reads: CASSQDRGPTGAQFF. CDR3 sequence (DNA): TGCGCCAGCAGCCAAGATCGGGGACCAACAGGCGCGCAGTTCTTC.

This clonotype appeared a single time. The chain carries TRBV5-5 and TRBJ1-5; TRBD1 matches 11 bases. V trimming: 4 bases; J trimming: 0 bases; junction bases outside the gene matches: 12. CDR1 and CDR2 (germline): SGHKS, YYEKEE (reference sequence). This CDR3 spans 19 amino acids. The CDR3 region is CASSPMKGQGAHSNQPQHF. The CDR3 DNA reads TGTGCCAGCAGCCCCATGAAAGGACAGGGGGCTCATAGCAATCAGCCCCAGCATTTT.

The V call is TRBV6-5, the J call TRBJ2-3, with D perhaps given as TRBD1 or TRBD2 (5 bases each). There are 16 residues in the CDR3. Germline CDR1 MNHEY, CDR2 SVGAGI. V was trimmed by 10 bases and J by 0 bases, leaving 20 bases between them. This chain's CDR3 is CATRGGTHPSTDTQYF. CDR3 DNA sequence: TGTGCCACTCGGGGCGGTACTCATCCTAGCACAGATACGCAGTATTTT.

The rearrangement links TRBV6-6 to TRBJ2-5; unclear D gene. The CDR3 is made up of 13 amino acids. Trimming took off 7 bases at V and 3 bases at J, with 12 bases between the two ends. Germline CDR1 MNHNY, CDR2 SVGAGI (reference sequence). In DNA, the CDR3 is TGTGCCAGCACTCCAGCCGAGAAAGAGACCCAGTACTTC. This codes for CASTPAEKETQYF.

This rearrangement joins TRBV28 to TRBJ2-6; D is possibly TRBD1 (6 bases). The germline CDR1 and CDR2 sequences are MDHEN and SYDVKM. This CDR3 spans 16 amino acids. V lost 6 bases and J lost 0, with 12 bases in between. CDR3 bases: TGTGCCAGCAGACTGCAGGGGATCTCTGGGGCCAACGTCCTGACTTTC. Protein sequence: CASRLQGISGANVLTF.